This TCR beta chain was obtained from a study of OX40 agonist ivuxolimab in advanced cancers. Background on the whole study: Ivuxolimab was a fully human IgG2 agonistic monoclonal antibody targeting the costimulatory receptor OX40 (CD134). Peripheral TCRbeta sequencing aimed to test whether ivuxolimab altered TCR sequence diversity and caused clonal T-cell expansion. Three dose-escalation patients achieved partial responses, one with hepatocellular carcinoma and two with cutaneous melanoma. The monotherapy dose-escalation portion (N of about 47 patients) of the phase I ivuxolimab trial is reported in the paper. Prior anti-PD-1, anti-PD-L1 or anti-CTLA-4 therapy was permitted, and checkpoint inhibitors had been received by more than 35% of dose-escalation patients. Among the 52 dose-escalation patients, around 19 had hepatocellular carcinoma, approximately 15 melanoma, 9 renal cell carcinoma and 9 head and neck cancer. In the dose-escalation cohort, roughly four fifths of patients were male, and the mean age was approximately 60 years, with a range of roughly 23 to 85. Intravenous ivuxolimab was administered to patients every 2 weeks at six dose levels: 0.01, 0.1, 0.3, 1.5, 3 and 10 mg/kg.

Patients with a history of autoimmune disease or receiving systemic immunosuppression were excluded from the trial. Peripheral blood for TCR sequencing was collected from all dose cohorts at baseline, on cycle 4 day 1, and on cycle 7 day 1. Samples came from an open-label, multicenter, first-in-human phase I dose-escalation trial of ivuxolimab. Adults with locally advanced or metastatic melanoma, renal cell, hepatocellular, or head and neck squamous cell carcinoma were enrolled in the trial. Before TCR sequencing, CD4+ T cells and CD8+ T cells were sorted from peripheral blood as separate populations. The full study reports these points: In partial responders in the 0.1-3.0 mg/kg groups, normalized peripheral clonal expansion was found to be among the lowest, especially among CD8+ T cells. Clonal expansion of both CD4+ and CD8+ blood T cells was observed from baseline to week 6 at doses 0.1 to 3.0 mg/kg. After ivuxolimab, expanded clones were on average more numerous among CD8+ T cells than among CD4+ T cells. Low levels of normalized T-cell clonal expansion were also seen in some patients who did not respond. The antigen specificity of the peripheral T cells that underwent clonal expansion was not determined.

Genomic DNA was isolated from the sorted cells so that the TCRbeta CDR3 region could be sequenced. The immunoSEQ Assay was used to sequence the TCRbeta CDR3 regions. This immuneACCESS table, as held by TCRdb, lists in-frame sequences with V and J called but not all clones. Of the missing ones, under half trace to an unresolved V gene in checked studies; the others have no known cause. This sample lists about 45,000 clones; 65% to 90% were detected once. 2.6% of the sample is held by the ten biggest clonotypes. Only a few counts were recorded for this clone. Its antigen is currently not known. No base quality information exists; no much larger clone differs at one position. Between the V and J ends, shortened by 11 bases and 6 bases respectively, the junction contains 23 bases. The CDR3 numbers 14 residues from cysteine through phenylalanine. The sequence is cut down to CDR3 DNA, 42 bases in frame from base 1. The germline V gene supplies CDR1 WSHSY and CDR2 SAAADI.

Sample: CD4+ or CD8+ T cells sorted from blood, taken in a trial of the OX40 agonist ivuxolimab. The chain joins TRBV10-2 to TRBJ2-7; the D region possibly corresponds to TRBD1 (6 bases align). The TCR originated in an adult with an advanced solid tumor such as melanoma, head and neck, liver or kidney cancer. The CDR3 sequence is CAQPREIQGCEQYF. The sequenced DNA: TGCGCCCAGCCCCGAGAAATACAGGGCTGCGAGCAGTACTTC.